The T cell receptor beta chain described here comes from a study of control samples from healthy donors and cancer patients. The CDR3 length is 17 residues. CDR1 and CDR2 (germline): MNHEY, SMNVEV (reference sequence). V dropped 6 bases and J dropped 3 bases, with 18 bases sitting between them. Repertoires were generated with immunoSEQ multiplex PCR, while TCRdb's copy carries only in-frame clones and drops some. The data contain under 150,000 clones, over 90% of them singletons. The V and J genes are TRBV27 and TRBJ2-6, with D possibly TRBD2 on 5 matching bases. The specimen sequenced was blood. This TCR was sampled from a man aged 25 to 45 in good health. In DNA form, the CDR3 reads TGTGCCAGCAGCCCAATACTAGGATCGGGTGGGGCCAACGTCCTGACTTTC. The encoded protein is CASSPILGSGGANVLTF.